The 26 T cell receptor beta chains below all came from one sample that was sequenced in a study of blood T cell repertoires in COVID-19. Data came from immunoSEQ multiplex PCR; TCRdb stores just in-frame clones and leaves some out. Of around 140,000 clones in the sample, around 84% were seen once. The material sequenced was PBMCs or T cells enriched from blood (not recorded which). The receptors were sampled from a man aged 35 to 55 with acute COVID-19.

The chain employs TRBV28 and TRBJ2-1, with unresolved D. Trimming took 5 bases from V and 4 from J, leaving 6 bases between them. Germline CDR1 reads MDHEN; CDR2 reads SYDVKM. This CDR3 comprises 12 residues. This CDR3 reads CASSDSYNEQFF. The CDR3 DNA sequence: TGTGCCAGCAGTGACTCTTACAATGAGCAGTTCTTC. The full variable domain, with the rest looked up from reference TRBV28 and TRBJ2-1, is DVKVTQSSRYLVKRTGEKVFLECVQDMDHENMFWYRQDPGLGLRLIYFSYDVKMKEKGDIPEGYSVSREKKERFSLILESASTNQTSMYLCASSDSYNEQFFGPGTRLTVL.

The chain carries TRBV27 and TRBJ2-2; D is possibly TRBD1 (6 bases). Trimming took 7 bases from V and 7 from J, leaving 16 bases between them. In germline, CDR1 is MNHEY, CDR2 SMNVEV (reference sequence). The CDR3 totals 14 residues. Here the CDR3 reads CASTLTGGHGELFF. Here the CDR3 DNA reads TGTGCCAGCACCCTGACAGGTGGCCACGGGGAGCTGTTTTTT.

The rearrangement uses TRBV28 and TRBJ1-1; TRBD1 might be the D (6 bases). CDR1 is MDHEN and CDR2 is SYDVKM in the germline V gene. V lost 6 bases to trimming and J lost 3 bases, with 11 bases between them. The CDR3 runs to 13 residues. CDR3 amino acids: CASRRDTYTEAFF. The CDR3, as DNA: TGTGCCAGCAGACGGGACACCTACACTGAAGCTTTCTTT.

The V and J genes are TRBV19 and TRBJ1-5, with a possible D match to TRBD1 (5 bases). Per the germline V gene, CDR1 is LNHDA and CDR2 is SQIVND (reference sequence). Trimming pared 5 bases from V and 4 bases from J, leaving 15 bases between. The CDR3 sequence is 15 residues long. CDR3 protein: CASSLLGTVNQPQHF. CDR3 coding DNA: TGTGCCAGTAGTTTACTCGGGACTGTGAATCAGCCCCAGCATTTT.

In the case of this clone: Its ends do not fully match the called genes, so a read error is possible. The V gene is TRBV19, the J gene TRBJ2-7; tentatively, D is TRBD2 (5 bases). Germline assignment: CDR1 LNHDA and CDR2 SQIVND (reference sequence). The CDR3 length is 14 residues. The CDR3 DNA reads TGTGCCAGTAGTGTTTCTACTAGGCTAGCTGGGTTAGTCTTC. It translates to CASSVSTRLAGLVF.

V gene TRBV13 combines with J gene TRBJ1-2; D is unclear. Germline-derived CDR1 and CDR2 are PRHDT and FYEKMQ (reference sequence). V was trimmed by 5 bases and J by 2 bases, leaving 9 bases between them. There are 13 residues in the CDR3. DNA of the CDR3: TGTGCCAGCAGCCAGGACTTAAACTATGGCTACACCTTC. Its protein product is CASSQDLNYGYTF.

The chain is built from TRBV6-5 and TRBJ2-7; weak D call: TRBD2 (5 bases). This CDR3 has 14 residues. Trimming shortened V by 7 bases and J by 2 bases, and 15 bases separated the two germline ends. Germline-derived CDR1 and CDR2 are MNHEY and SVGAGI. DNA of the CDR3: TGTGCCAGCACCGTGTCTCCGGGGACCTACGAGCAGTACTTC. Its translation: CASTVSPGTYEQYF.

J is TRBJ2-5 and V is TRBV24-1; 8 nucleotides match TRBD1. The CDR3 sequence is 13 residues long. Losses at the gene ends were 8 bases for V and 5 bases for J; bases not matched to a gene: 6. Germline V gene lookup returns CDR1 KGHDR and CDR2 SFDVKD. The CDR3 reads CATNAGGAETQYF. CDR3 nucleotide sequence: TGTGCCACCAACGCAGGGGGCGCGGAGACCCAGTACTTC.

This rearrangement joins TRBV6-5 to TRBJ2-3; 7 positions match TRBD2. V lost 3 bases and J lost 3; bases outside the gene matches: 9. The CDR3 runs 16 residues. Per the germline V gene, CDR1 is MNHEY and CDR2 is SVGAGI. The DNA for the CDR3 is TGTGCCAGCAGTTATGGCGCGGGAGTAGGAACAGATACGCAGTATTTT. It codes for CASSYGAGVGTDTQYF.

The chain has TRBV9 and TRBJ2-1; a possible D gene is TRBD2 (6 bases). The CDR3 runs to 15 residues. Germline lookup yields CDR1 SGDLS and CDR2 YYNGEE. The V end lost 3 bases, the J end lost 7 bases, and 17 bases lay between the germline ends. CDR3 sequence reads: CASSAGDSAWNEQFF. CDR3 nucleotides: TGTGCCAGCAGCGCTGGGGACTCCGCTTGGAATGAGCAGTTCTTC.

This clone turned up a few times. The chain combines TRBV3-1 (or the pseudogene TRBV3-2) with TRBJ2-1; 9 bases are a match to TRBD2. CDR3 length: 13 amino acids. Unmatched junction bases numbered 4, after V lost 4 bases and J lost 9 bases. Per germline, CDR1 LGHDT and CDR2 YNNKEL (reference sequence). The CDR3 is CASSLGTSSEQFF. In DNA form, the CDR3 reads TGTGCCAGCAGCCTCGGGACTAGCAGTGAGCAGTTCTTC.

CDR3 protein: CASSAEGLVPYEQYF. DNA for the CDR3: TGTGCCAGCAGCGCCGAGGGACTAGTTCCCTACGAGCAGTACTTC. The chain couples TRBV7-2 to TRBJ2-7; 8 nucleotides agree with TRBD2. With V trimmed by 5 bases and J by 2 bases, 8 bases remained unmatched. Germline CDR1 reads SGHTA; CDR2 reads FQGNSA. The CDR3 runs 15 residues.

The chain has TRBV11-2 and TRBJ1-4; D might be TRBD1 (6 bases). Germline CDR1 and CDR2: SGHAT and FQNNGV. Trimming left V 1 base short and J 5 bases short, with 11 bases between. The CDR3 runs to 15 residues. DNA for the CDR3: TGTGCCAGCAGCTTAGGCCCAGGGGTAAATGAAAAACTGTTTTTT. It specifies CASSLGPGVNEKLFF.

The chain combines TRBV30 with TRBJ1-2, with TRBD1 identical over 10 bases. Germline CDR1 and CDR2: GTSNPN and SVGIG (reference sequence). This CDR3 is 17 amino acids long. Germline trimming cut 7 bases from V and 3 bases from J; bases unmatched to any gene: 17. The CDR3 DNA reads as TGTGCCTCGGGGTCCGGGACAGGGGCCCCATCTTACTATGGCTACACCTTC. It codes for CASGSGTGAPSYYGYTF.

The chain uses TRBV19 and TRBJ1-4; TRBD1 might be the D (5 bases). Trimming shortened V by 1 base and J by 7 bases, and 13 bases separated the two germline ends. Germline loops: CDR1 LNHDA, CDR2 SQIVND (reference sequence). The CDR3 is made up of 15 amino acids. Written as DNA, the CDR3 is TGTGCCAGTAGTATAGGCGCCGGCGGGGGTGAAAAACTGTTTTTT. Protein product: CASSIGAGGGEKLFF.

V usage is TRBV19 and J usage is TRBJ2-2; the D gene is possibly TRBD2 (6 bases). Trimming left V 3 bases short and J 4 bases short, with 15 bases between. Germline values: CDR1 LNHDA, CDR2 SQIVND (reference sequence). The CDR3 consists of 16 residues. The CDR3 bases are TGTGCCAGTAGTATGGGAGGCGGGACCACCACCGGGGAGCTGTTTTTT. The encoded protein is CASSMGGGTTTGELFF.

V usage is TRBV28 and J usage is TRBJ1-1, with TRBD1 matching over 12 bases. CDR1 and CDR2 from the germline V gene are MDHEN and SYDVKM. The V and J ends lost 4 bases and 3 bases, in that order; junction bases with no gene match: 9. The CDR3 contains 17 residues. The CDR3 protein is CASSSPGQGAMDTEAFF. In DNA form, the CDR3 reads TGTGCCAGCAGTTCCCCGGGACAGGGGGCGATGGACACTGAAGCTTTCTTT.

The chain recombines TRBV13 with TRBJ1-1; D unclear. Trimming shortened V by 4 bases and J by 9 bases, and 15 bases separated the two germline ends. The CDR3 runs 13 residues. The germline V gene encodes CDR1 PRHDT and CDR2 FYEKMQ (reference sequence). The CDR3 reads CASSSEPAQQAFF. CDR3 DNA: TGTGCCAGCAGCTCAGAGCCGGCACAGCAAGCTTTCTTT.

The chain links TRBV5-1 to TRBJ1-2; possible D gene TRBD1, 5 bases. The germline V and J ends were trimmed by 2 bases and 3 bases, with 8 bases remaining between them. Germline CDR1 reads SGHRS; CDR2 reads YFSETQ. The CDR3 runs 13 residues. The DNA of the CDR3 is TGCGCCAGCAGCTTCCTGACAGACTATGGCTACACCTTC. Translated: CASSFLTDYGYTF.

The chain couples TRBV19 to TRBJ2-5; D is perhaps TRBD1 (5 bases). Trimming cost V 0 bases and J 4 bases, with 9 bases left between them. The germline V gene has CDR1 LNHDA and CDR2 SQIVND (reference sequence). This CDR3 comprises 14 residues. The CDR3 DNA sequence: TGTGCCAGTAGTATAGAAAGGGGAAGAGAGACCCAGTACTTC. It translates to CASSIERGRETQYF. The full variable domain, in which reference TRBV19 and TRBJ2-5 provide the parts outside the CDR3, is DGGITQSPKYLFRKEGQNVTLSCEQNLNHDAMYWYRQDPGQGLRLIYYSQIVNDFQKGDIAEGYSVSREKKESFPLTVTSAQKNPTAFYLCASSIERGRETQYFGPGTRLLVL.

The gene calls are TRBV18 and TRBJ2-7; 7 bases are a match to TRBD1. V shed 2 bases and J 4 bases; nucleotides not matched to a gene: 8. The germline V gene has CDR1 KGHSH and CDR2 LQKENI. The CDR3 has 15 residues. CDR3 protein: CASSPFGQETYEQYF. CDR3 DNA sequence: TGTGCCAGCTCACCATTCGGACAGGAGACTTACGAGCAGTACTTC. Filled out from reference TRBV18 and TRBJ2-7, the complete variable domain reads NAGVMQNPRHLVRRRGQEARLRCSPMKGHSHVYWYRQLPEEGLKFMVYLQKENIIDESGMPKERFSAEFPKEGPSILRIQQVVRGDSAAYFCASSPFGQETYEQYFGPGTRLTVT.

This chain uses TRBV10-3 with TRBJ1-6; 7 positions agree with TRBD1. Germline CDR1 ENHRY, CDR2 SYGVKD. There are 14 residues in the CDR3. V lost 5 bases, J lost 6 bases, and 4 bases stayed unmatched. CDR3 sequence (DNA): TGTGCCATCAGTCTTGGGACAGTTAATTCACCCCTCCACTTT. Protein sequence: CAISLGTVNSPLHF.

The V call is TRBV9, the J call TRBJ2-3, with D hard to call. Germline lookup yields CDR1 SGDLS and CDR2 YYNGEE. The CDR3 covers 15 residues. V was cut by 3 bases and J by 0 bases, with 11 bases left in between. CDR3 nucleotide sequence: TGTGCCAGCAGCGCCATCCTCACTAGCACAGATACGCAGTATTTT. This encodes CASSAILTSTDTQYF.

The chain couples TRBV19 to TRBJ2-7; 8 bases are shared with TRBD1. This CDR3 has 14 amino acids. Unmatched junction bases numbered 2, after V lost 4 bases and J lost 0 bases. Germline CDR1 LNHDA, CDR2 SQIVND (reference sequence). CDR3 in DNA: TGTGCCAGTAGTAGGGGACAGGTCTCCTACGAGCAGTACTTC. This codes for CASSRGQVSYEQYF.

This chain links TRBV7-6 with TRBJ1-1, with TRBD1 matching 7 bases. The germline V gene has CDR1 SGHVS and CDR2 FNYEAQ. CDR3 length equals 14 residues. Germline trimming cut 3 bases from V and 1 base from J; bases unmatched to any gene: 2. The chain's CDR3 is CASSLGQPNTEAFF. The CDR3 DNA is TGTGCCAGCAGCTTGGGACAGCCGAACACTGAAGCTTTCTTT. Full variable domain (rest looked up from reference TRBV7-6 and TRBJ1-1): GAGVSQSPRYKVTKRGQDVALRCDPISGHVSLYWYRQALGQGPEFLTYFNYEAQQDKSGLPNDRFSAERPEGSISTLTIQRTEQRDSAMYRCASSLGQPNTEAFFGQGTRLTVV.

This clone was detected only once. The V and J genes are TRBV29-1 and TRBJ1-4; TRBD1 matches 9 bases. This CDR3 has 14 residues. CDR1 is SQVTM and CDR2 is ANQGSEA in the germline V gene. The V segment lost 6 bases and the J segment 8 bases; nucleotides outside the gene matches: 10. The CDR3 reads CSVRTGGAEEKLFF. The DNA of the CDR3 is TGCAGCGTGCGTACAGGGGGCGCTGAGGAAAAACTGTTTTTT.